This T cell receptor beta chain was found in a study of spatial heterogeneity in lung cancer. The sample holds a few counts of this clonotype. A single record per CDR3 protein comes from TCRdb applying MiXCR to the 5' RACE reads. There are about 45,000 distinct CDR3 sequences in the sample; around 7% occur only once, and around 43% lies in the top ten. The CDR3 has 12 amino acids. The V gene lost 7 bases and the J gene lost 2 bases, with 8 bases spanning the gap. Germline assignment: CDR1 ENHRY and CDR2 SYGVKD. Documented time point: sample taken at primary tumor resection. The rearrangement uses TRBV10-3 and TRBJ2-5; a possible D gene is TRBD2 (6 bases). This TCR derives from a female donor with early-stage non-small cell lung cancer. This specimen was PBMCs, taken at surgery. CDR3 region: CAIKAGQETQYF. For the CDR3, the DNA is TGTGCCATCAAGGCGGGACAAGAGACCCAGTACTTC.